The 19 T cell receptor beta chains below were found in one sample sequenced in a study of cytotoxic CD8 clonotypes in ibrutinib-treated CLL. Here immunoSEQ multiplex PCR was the method, and the copy in TCRdb shows in-frame clones only, minus some. Of around 330,000 clones in the sample, 60% to 80% were seen once. The sample was PBMCs, taken after 36 months of ibrutinib treatment. The receptor source for this set is a human donor with chronic lymphocytic leukemia.

This chain uses TRBV2 with TRBJ2-7; maybe TRBD2 (6 bases). From germline, CDR1 is SNHLY and CDR2 FYNNEI. The germline V and J ends were trimmed by 6 bases and 1 base, with 19 bases remaining between them. CDR3 length: 16 residues. The CDR3 loop reads CASRQPSYGGSYEQYF. Here the CDR3 DNA reads TGTGCCAGCAGGCAACCCTCCTACGGGGGATCCTACGAGCAGTACTTC.

V usage is TRBV6-5 and J usage is TRBJ2-7; 7 bases map to TRBD1. This CDR3 comprises 14 residues. Trimming took 1 base from V and 4 from J; bases not matched to a gene: 4. Germline-derived CDR1 and CDR2 are MNHEY and SVGAGI. This CDR3 reads CASSYLTGPYEQYF. CDR3 bases: TGTGCCAGCAGTTACTTGACAGGGCCGTACGAGCAGTACTTC.

J is TRBJ2-7 and V is TRBV5-4; TRBD1 agrees at 11 bases. V shed 0 bases and J 6 bases; nucleotides not matched to a gene: 8. The CDR3 is 16 residues long. Germline loops: CDR1 SGHNT, CDR2 YYREEE (reference sequence). The CDR3 DNA sequence: TGTGCCAGCAGCTTGGAGGTTGGACAGGGGGCGGTCGAGCAGTACTTC. This codes for CASSLEVGQGAVEQYF.

CDR3 sequence (DNA): TGTGCCAGCAGCGTAGCAACGGGGGCGGTTTACAATGAGCAGTTCTTC. As protein: CASSVATGAVYNEQFF. V and J are TRBV9 and TRBJ2-1; TRBD1 or TRBD2 may be the D gene (6 bases each). There are 16 residues in the CDR3. V dropped 0 bases and J dropped 4 bases, with 14 bases sitting between them. The V gene's germline CDR1 is SGDLS and CDR2 YYNGEE.

This clone was recorded a few times. The rearrangement joins TRBV18 to TRBJ1-6, with D hard to call. CDR3 length: 13 residues. Trimming stripped 2 bases from V and 8 bases from J, with 7 bases between. Germline V lookup: CDR1 KGHSH, CDR2 LQKENI. The CDR3 DNA reads as TGTGCCAGCTCACCAGGGGTTGATTCACCCCTCCACTTT. Its protein product is CASSPGVDSPLHF. The full variable domain, with the rest looked up from reference TRBV18 and TRBJ1-6, is NAGVMQNPRHLVRRRGQEARLRCSPMKGHSHVYWYRQLPEEGLKFMVYLQKENIIDESGMPKERFSAEFPKEGPSILRIQQVVRGDSAAYFCASSPGVDSPLHFGNGTRLTVT.

In this sample, this clone turned up a few times. The chain couples TRBV5-4 to TRBJ1-2, with D tentatively TRBD1 (5 bases). CDR1 SGHNT and CDR2 YYREEE come from the germline V gene (reference sequence). The V end was cut by 2 bases, the J end by 1 base, with 6 bases between. The CDR3 sequence is 13 residues long. The CDR3 DNA is TGTGCCAGCAGCTTAGACAGTAACTATGGCTACACCTTC. Translating it yields CASSLDSNYGYTF.

Here the CDR3 reads CASSQHTGTTKETQYF. The DNA for the CDR3 is TGCGCCAGCAGCCAACATACCGGGACTACCAAAGAGACCCAGTACTTC. The chain has TRBV4-1 and TRBJ2-5, with 7 bases lining up with TRBD2. The CDR3 totals 16 residues. Germline CDR1 and CDR2: MGHRA and YSYEKL. V lost 2 bases and J lost 3; bases outside the gene matches: 9.

The J gene is TRBJ1-1, the V gene TRBV9; D unresolved. The CDR3 loop spans 11 amino acids. Trimming removed 4 bases from V and 7 bases from J, with 8 bases in between. Germline V gives CDR1 SGDLS, CDR2 YYNGEE. The CDR3 nucleotides are TGTGCCAGCAGCACCCGTAGTGAAGCTTTCTTT. Translation gives CASSTRSEAFF.

V gene TRBV18 combines with J gene TRBJ1-2; a weak D match, TRBD1 (6 bases). V lost 3 bases, J lost 4 bases, and 15 bases lay in between. CDR1 is KGHSH and CDR2 is LQKENI in the germline V gene. The CDR3 has 15 amino acids. CDR3: CASSPASSRGYGYTF. The DNA for the CDR3 is TGTGCCAGCTCACCGGCTAGTAGCAGGGGCTATGGCTACACCTTC.

V gene TRBV18 combines with J gene TRBJ1-1, with a tentative D call TRBD1 (5 bases). This CDR3 contains 16 residues. Germline V gene sequence: CDR1 KGHSH, CDR2 LQKENI. Trimming cost V 0 bases and J 1 base, with 12 bases left between them. CDR3 protein: CASSPPRGGWNTEAFF. In nucleotides, the CDR3 is TGTGCCAGCTCACCACCTAGGGGCGGGTGGAACACTGAAGCTTTCTTT.

This clone was seen more than once but under ten times. The rearrangement joins TRBV7-2 to TRBJ2-7, with 9 bases aligning to TRBD1. CDR1 SGHTA and CDR2 FQGNSA come from the germline V gene. V gave up 4 bases and J gave up 3 bases; unmatched junction bases: 4. The CDR3 contains 14 residues. The CDR3 here is CASSSGTGYYEQYF. In DNA, the CDR3 is TGTGCCAGCAGCTCCGGGACAGGGTACTACGAGCAGTACTTC. The full variable domain, its missing parts supplied by reference TRBV7-2 and TRBJ2-7, is GAGVSQSPSNKVTEKGKDVELRCDPISGHTALYWYRQSLGQGLEFLIYFQGNSAPDKSGLPSDRFSAERTGGSVSTLTIQRTQQEDSAVYLCASSSGTGYYEQYFGPGTRLTVT.

The V call is TRBV6-6, the J call TRBJ1-5, with 11 bases aligning to TRBD1. The junction had 6 bases not matched to a gene; V was cut back by 4 bases and J by 4 bases. The CDR3 totals 16 residues. Germline CDR1 MNHNY, CDR2 SVGAGI (reference sequence). CDR3 in amino acids: CASSFLRDRGNQPQHF. The CDR3 bases are TGTGCCAGCAGTTTCCTCCGGGACAGGGGGAATCAGCCCCAGCATTTT.

The genes are TRBV10-3 and TRBJ2-7; 7 bases fit TRBD1. The CDR3 has 14 amino acids. The trim removed 5 bases at V and 1 base at J, leaving 5 bases unmatched. Germline loops: CDR1 ENHRY, CDR2 SYGVKD. The CDR3 region is CAISSRQGSYEQYF. The CDR3 bases are TGTGCCATCAGTTCTAGACAGGGTTCCTACGAGCAGTACTTC.

This clone has a handful of counts. The genes are TRBV28 and TRBJ2-7, with TRBD1 matching 8 bases. This CDR3 is 15 amino acids long. The germline V gene has CDR1 MDHEN and CDR2 SYDVKM. V trimming: 5 bases; J trimming: 5 bases; junction bases outside the gene matches: 11. Here the CDR3 reads CASSTPQGALDEQYF. The CDR3 coding sequence is TGTGCCAGCAGTACACCGCAGGGGGCGTTAGACGAGCAGTACTTC.

The gene calls are TRBV18 and TRBJ2-6; no reliable D call. V lost 2 bases to trimming and J lost 0 bases, with 5 bases between them. CDR3 length equals 15 residues. The germline V gene has CDR1 KGHSH and CDR2 LQKENI. The CDR3, as DNA: TGTGCCAGCTCACCATTTAGCTCTGGGGCCAACGTCCTGACTTTC. Translated: CASSPFSSGANVLTF.

The chain couples TRBV5-1 to TRBJ2-7; 8 bases align to TRBD1. With V trimmed by 0 bases and J by 3 bases, 8 bases remained unmatched. The CDR3 loop spans 16 amino acids. Germline CDR1 and CDR2: SGHRS and YFSETQ. The CDR3 DNA reads as TGCGCCAGCAGCTTGGTTGGACAGGGTCCCCTCTACGAGCAGTACTTC. Protein: CASSLVGQGPLYEQYF.

V gene TRBV4-3 combines with J gene TRBJ2-7, with 11 bases identical to TRBD2. CDR1 LGHNA and CDR2 YSLEER come from the germline V gene. CDR3 length: 16 amino acids. Trimming took 0 bases from V and 3 from J; bases not matched to a gene: 4. DNA of the CDR3: TGCGCCAGCAGCCAAGATTTAGCGGGAGGGGGCTACGAGCAGTACTTC. Amino acids: CASSQDLAGGGYEQYF.

This clone is a singleton in its sample. This chain links TRBV5-6 with TRBJ1-6, with TRBD1 matching over 8 bases. Trimming took 4 bases from V and 7 from J; bases not matched to a gene: 10. Germline assignment: CDR1 SGHDT and CDR2 YYEEEE. The CDR3 sequence is 16 residues long. For the CDR3, the DNA is TGTGCCAGCAGCCCGCGACAGGGGATCGACAATTCACCCCTCCACTTT. Translated, it gives CASSPRQGIDNSPLHF.

The rearrangement joins TRBV6-4 to TRBJ2-1; TRBD2 aligns across 7 bases. V trimming: 3 bases; J trimming: 4 bases; junction bases outside the gene matches: 6. The germline V gene has CDR1 MRHNA and CDR2 SNTAGT. The CDR3 has 15 amino acids. Here the CDR3 DNA reads TGTGCCAGCAGTGATCAAGCGGGATTATACAATGAGCAGTTCTTC. This codes for CASSDQAGLYNEQFF.